The 20 T cell receptor beta chains reported below all come from one sample, sequenced in a study of cytomegalovirus exposure and HLA in healthy donors. The PCR ran on 60 Vbeta and 13 Jbeta primers. Sequenced by immunoSEQ multiplex PCR; TCRdb stores in-frame clones only, minus some. The table includes 200,000 to 250,000 clones, around 80% detected once. Sequenced: PBMCs. These receptors all come from an older woman in good health and CMV-seropositive.

CDR3 DNA sequence: TGTGCCAGCAGCTCGATCGGAGGCACCCGGGAAAACACCATATATTTT. Translation: CASSSIGGTRENTIYF. The chain carries TRBV7-9 and TRBJ1-3, with no clear D. Germline V CDR1 and CDR2: SEHNR, FQNEAQ (reference sequence). The CDR3 sequence is 16 residues long. V dropped 4 bases and J dropped 6 bases, with 19 bases sitting between them.

The rearrangement links TRBV30 to TRBJ1-3, with D maybe TRBD1 (5 bases). CDR3 length: 14 residues. Germline loops: CDR1 GTSNPN, CDR2 SVGIG (reference sequence). The ends were cut back, 4 bases at V and 1 base at J, with 11 bases in the middle. This CDR3 is CAWNQQASGNTIYF. Here the CDR3 DNA reads TGTGCCTGGAACCAACAGGCATCTGGAAACACCATATATTTT.

As to this clone: Different DNA sequences within this sample yield the same CDR3. The chain is built from TRBV5-1 and TRBJ2-7, with 10 bases matching TRBD1. The CDR3 length is 14 residues. Germline CDR1 and CDR2: SGHRS and YFSETQ. The trim removed 3 bases at V and 3 bases at J, leaving 3 bases unmatched. The CDR3 nucleotides read TGCGCCAGCAGCTCGGGACAGGGGAGCTACGAGCAGTACTTC. This translates into CASSSGQGSYEQYF.

The rearrangement links TRBV5-6 to TRBJ2-7; 13 bases are a match to TRBD2. This CDR3 comprises 17 residues. The junction had 7 bases not matched to a gene; V was cut back by 0 bases and J by 4 bases. CDR1 and CDR2 (germline): SGHDT, YYEEEE. The CDR3 here is CASSLEGKGLAGYEQYF. The CDR3 DNA reads as TGTGCCAGCAGCTTGGAAGGGAAGGGACTAGCGGGATACGAGCAGTACTTC.

V is TRBV2 and J is TRBJ1-1; 7 positions match TRBD1. The CDR3 covers 12 residues. The V gene end was trimmed by 6 bases and the J gene end by 11 bases; junction bases not matched to a gene: 9. The germline CDR1 and CDR2 sequences are SNHLY and FYNNEI. CDR3 region: CASRLEGAGAFF. In DNA form, the CDR3 reads TGTGCCAGCAGATTGGAGGGGGCAGGGGCTTTCTTT.

The rearrangement uses TRBV2 and TRBJ1-1; tentatively, D is TRBD1 (5 bases). CDR1 is SNHLY and CDR2 is FYNNEI in the germline V gene. Between the trimmed V and J ends, which lost 6 bases and 5 bases, there was a span of 13 bases. This CDR3 comprises 13 residues. CDR3 bases: TGTGCCAGCAGGATAAGGGGATTGACTGAAGCTTTCTTT. Its protein product is CASRIRGLTEAFF.

The chain joins TRBV2 to TRBJ2-2; no clear D. The germline V gene encodes CDR1 SNHLY and CDR2 FYNNEI. V was shortened by 1 base and J by 4 bases, with 7 bases between the two germline ends. CDR3 length: 14 amino acids. The chain's CDR3 is CASSEGRSTGELFF. DNA for the CDR3: TGTGCCAGCAGTGAAGGGCGGTCCACCGGGGAGCTGTTTTTT. Based on the CDR3 plus reference TRBV2 and TRBJ2-2, the full variable domain is EPEVTQTPSHQVTQMGQEVILRCVPISNHLYFYWYRQILGQKVEFLVSFYNNEISEKSEIFDDQFSVERPDGSNFTLKIRSTKLEDSAMYFCASSEGRSTGELFFGEGSRLTVL.

V is TRBV6-5 and J is TRBJ1-1; D is possibly TRBD1 (6 bases). Germline V gene data show CDR1 as MNHEY and CDR2 as SVGAGI. The CDR3 sequence is 14 residues long. V lost 5 bases and J 6 bases, leaving 16 bases between the germline ends. DNA for the CDR3: TGTGCCAGCAGTGTAGTAGGGGGGAGGGCTGAAGCTTTCTTT. This sequence encodes CASSVVGGRAEAFF.

CDR3 sequence (DNA): TGTGCCAGCTCACGGCTAGCGGGAGGTACCTACGAGCAGTACTTC. This sequence encodes CASSRLAGGTYEQYF. V and J are TRBV18 and TRBJ2-7; TRBD2 matches 11 bases. The CDR3 sequence is 15 residues long. Germline values: CDR1 KGHSH, CDR2 LQKENI. V lost 4 bases and J lost 2; bases outside the gene matches: 4.

The chain carries TRBV7-2 and TRBJ1-1, with D unresolved. Trimming pared 3 bases from V and 0 bases from J, leaving 5 bases between. The V gene's germline CDR1 is SGHTA and CDR2 FQGNSA. The CDR3 runs to 13 residues. The CDR3 spells CASSFSVNTEAFF. CDR3 nucleotide sequence: TGTGCCAGCAGCTTTTCCGTGAACACTGAAGCTTTCTTT.

The chain combines TRBV7-2 with TRBJ1-3; D might be TRBD1 (5 bases). The V and J ends lost 0 bases and 5 bases respectively, with 11 bases between them. Germline assignment: CDR1 SGHTA and CDR2 FQGNSA. The length of the CDR3 is 15 residues. The CDR3 reads CASSLAQAGRNTIYF. CDR3 DNA: TGTGCCAGCAGCTTAGCCCAGGCAGGGAGAAACACCATATATTTT. The variable domain in full, completed from reference TRBV7-2 and TRBJ1-3, reads GAGVSQSPSNKVTEKGKDVELRCDPISGHTALYWYRQSLGQGLEFLIYFQGNSAPDKSGLPSDRFSAERTGGSVSTLTIQRTQQEDSAVYLCASSLAQAGRNTIYFGEGSWLTVV.

This clone came up a few times. The gene calls are TRBV10-1 and TRBJ1-1, with D unclear. The V end was cut by 6 bases, the J end by 1 base, with 12 bases between. Looked up from germline, CDR1 is WNHNN and CDR2 is SYGVQD (reference sequence). This CDR3 is built from 14 residues. In DNA, the CDR3 is TGCGCCAGCAGACCCGGCGTAGCGAACACTGAAGCTTTCTTT. The encoded protein is CASRPGVANTEAFF.

The chain carries TRBV7-6 and TRBJ2-2; 7 bases match TRBD2. V shed 1 base and J 4 bases; nucleotides not matched to a gene: 9. Germline V gene sequence: CDR1 SGHVS, CDR2 FNYEAQ. The CDR3 length is 17 residues. The CDR3 sequence is CASSLVSMGGITGELFF. CDR3 DNA: TGTGCCAGCAGCTTAGTCTCGATGGGGGGGATCACCGGGGAGCTGTTTTTT.

The chain links TRBV4-3 to TRBJ1-4; D perhaps matches TRBD1 (5 bases). The V gene's germline CDR1 is LGHNA and CDR2 YSLEER. Trimming removed 0 bases from V and 7 bases from J, with 24 bases in between. The CDR3 has 19 amino acids. The CDR3 nucleotides read TGCGCCAGCAGCCAAGATCCTTTATCGGCAGGGTCAGACGGTGAAAAACTGTTTTTT. This gives the protein CASSQDPLSAGSDGEKLFF.

The rearrangement joins TRBV5-1 to TRBJ1-1; TRBD1 matches at 7 bases. V lost 4 bases, J lost 7 bases, and 16 bases stayed unmatched. The length of the CDR3 is 16 residues. Per germline, CDR1 SGHRS and CDR2 YFSETQ. DNA of the CDR3: TGCGCCAGCAGCCCGCTGAGGGGGCTCCGTTTTAATGAAGCTTTCTTT. Its protein is CASSPLRGLRFNEAFF.

The chain recombines TRBV5-5 with TRBJ2-5, with 9 positions matching TRBD1. After removal of 0 bases from V and 11 bases from J, the junction contained 2 bases not matched to a gene. CDR3 size: 12 residues. Germline CDR1 reads SGHKS; CDR2 reads YYEKEE (reference sequence). CDR3 region: CASSLADRGQYF. CDR3 DNA: TGTGCCAGCAGCTTGGCCGACAGGGGGCAGTACTTC. The full variable domain, in which reference TRBV5-5 and TRBJ2-5 provide the parts outside the CDR3, is DAGVTQSPTHLIKTRGQQVTLRCSPISGHKSVSWYQQVLGQGPQFIFQYYEKEERGRGNFPDRFSARQFPNYSSELNVNALLLGDSALYLCASSLADRGQYFGPGTRLLVL.

The chain is built from TRBV7-9 and TRBJ1-2; 9 bases map to TRBD1. V lost 2 bases, J lost 7 bases, and 2 bases stayed unmatched. CDR3 length: 13 residues. Germline lookup yields CDR1 SEHNR and CDR2 FQNEAQ (reference sequence). As DNA, the CDR3 is TGTGCCAGCAGCTTATACAGGGGGCTTGGCTACACCTTC. It encodes CASSLYRGLGYTF.

The J gene is TRBJ2-5, the V gene TRBV30; tentatively, D is TRBD2 (6 bases). Trimming removed 2 bases from V and 5 bases from J, with 12 bases in between. Germline V gene lookup returns CDR1 GTSNPN and CDR2 SVGIG (reference sequence). This CDR3 spans 13 amino acids. DNA of the CDR3: TGTGCCTGGAGTACGGGGGTTCCGGAGACCCAGTACTTC. Protein: CAWSTGVPETQYF.

The rearrangement uses TRBV5-1 and TRBJ1-3; 7 bases are a match to TRBD1. Germline trimming cut 4 bases from V and 4 bases from J; bases unmatched to any gene: 8. The CDR3 contains 15 residues. Germline V CDR1 and CDR2: SGHRS, YFSETQ. CDR3 bases: TGCGCCAGCAGCCCCCAGGGGGGCGCCGGAAACACCATATATTTT. This sequence encodes CASSPQGGAGNTIYF. Together with reference TRBV5-1 and TRBJ1-3, the CDR3 gives the full variable domain: KAGVTQTPRYLIKTRGQQVTLSCSPISGHRSVSWYQQTPGQGLQFLFEYFSETQRNKGNFPGRFSGRQFSNSRSEMNVSTLELGDSALYLCASSPQGGAGNTIYFGEGSWLTVV.

V and J are TRBV19 and TRBJ2-3; 9 bases fit TRBD2. This CDR3 has 17 amino acids. The germline gives CDR1 LNHDA, CDR2 SQIVND (reference sequence). The J segment lost 2 bases and the V segment lost 4 bases, leaving 10 bases of the junction unmatched. CDR3 nucleotide sequence: TGTGCCAGTAGTACCTCCCCCTCTAGCGGGGACACAGATACGCAGTATTTT. It is translated as CASSTSPSSGDTDTQYF.